These 2 T cell receptor beta chains were sequenced from one sample in a study of T cell repertoires in cytomegalovirus infection (dated by TCRdb to the late 2010s). The label giving this sample's treatment or condition can be read as: in vitro stimulation with specific CMV peptide epitopes to enrich CMV-specific T cells. Reads for this sample came from an Illumina HiSeq 1500. The public reads were run again by TCRdb, first through fastp at Q25 and then through MiXCR, and only productive beta chains were kept. When rows share a CDR3 protein, they turn into one entry using the most common DNA and genes. Within this sample are about 350,000 distinct CDR3 sequences, with about 35% of them counted one time only. Roughly 13% of the sample is in the top ten clones. Antigens for these TCRs are unknown. The material sequenced was cultured PBMCs, taken from culture after CMV antigen stimulation. The receptors originated from a human donor in good health (CMV status not recorded). Some clones in this sample may be carry-over from other donors' samples.

This chain joins TRBV7-2 and TRBJ2-7; TRBD1 matches 8 bases. There are 15 residues in the CDR3. Per germline, CDR1 SGHTA and CDR2 FQGNSA. J gave up 2 bases and V 0 bases, and 3 bases lay outside the gene matches. Written as DNA, the CDR3 is TGTGCCAGCAGCTTAGCCCCGGGACAGGCCTACGAGCAGTACTTC. Translation gives CASSLAPGQAYEQYF. The variable domain in full, with the rest retrieved from reference TRBV7-2 and TRBJ2-7, is GAGVSQSPSNKVTEKGKDVELRCDPISGHTALYWYRQSLGQGLEFLIYFQGNSAPDKSGLPSDRFSAERTGGSVSTLTIQRTQQEDSAVYLCASSLAPGQAYEQYFGPGTRLTVT.

This clonotype was detected a few times. J is TRBJ1-1 and V is TRBV11-1; the D gene is possibly TRBD1 (5 bases). This CDR3 has 12 amino acids. Germline lookup yields CDR1 SGHAT and CDR2 FQDESV (reference sequence). The germline V and J ends were trimmed by 1 base and 10 bases, with 10 bases remaining between them. The CDR3 nucleotides are TGTGCCAGCAGCTTAGGCGGGGCCGGAGCTTTCTTT. Residues: CASSLGGAGAFF.